This TCR beta chain was observed in a study of response to subunit inactivated influenza vaccine. Overall study findings and caveats: The authors proposed limited new T cell recruitment per seasonal influenza vaccination.

On this clonotype: Antigen specificity is unknown.

TCRdb itself ran the RT-PCR reads through MiXCR, one entry per CDR3 protein. The sample has hundreds of thousands of distinct CDR3 sequences; less than 20% are singletons. V lost 5 bases, J lost 2 bases, and 10 bases lay in between. The germline CDR1 and CDR2 sequences are SGHRS and YFSETQ. This CDR3 comprises 13 residues. This rearrangement joins TRBV5-1 to TRBJ2-5, with D possibly being TRBD1 (5 bases). The sequence came from a man in his fifties or sixties who received an inactivated influenza vaccine. Source: PBMCs from blood, taken about 5 days after vaccination. CDR3 amino acids: CASRLTAQETQYF. Written as DNA, the CDR3 is TGCGCCAGCAGATTGACAGCACAAGAGACCCAGTACTTC.